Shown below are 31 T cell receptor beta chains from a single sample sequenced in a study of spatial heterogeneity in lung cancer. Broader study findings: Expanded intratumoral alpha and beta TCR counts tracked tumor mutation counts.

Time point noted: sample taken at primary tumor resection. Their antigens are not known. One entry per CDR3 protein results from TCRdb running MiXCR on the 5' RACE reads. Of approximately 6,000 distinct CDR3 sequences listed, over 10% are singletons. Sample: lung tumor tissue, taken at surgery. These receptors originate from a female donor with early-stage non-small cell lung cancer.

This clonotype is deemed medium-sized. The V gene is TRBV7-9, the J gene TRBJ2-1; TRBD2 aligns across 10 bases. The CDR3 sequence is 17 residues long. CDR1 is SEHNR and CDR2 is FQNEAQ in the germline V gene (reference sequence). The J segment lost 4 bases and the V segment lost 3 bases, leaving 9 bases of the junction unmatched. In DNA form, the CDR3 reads TGTGCCAGCAGCTTGACTAGCGGGCTTAAGATATACAATGAGCAGTTCTTC. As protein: CASSLTSGLKIYNEQFF.

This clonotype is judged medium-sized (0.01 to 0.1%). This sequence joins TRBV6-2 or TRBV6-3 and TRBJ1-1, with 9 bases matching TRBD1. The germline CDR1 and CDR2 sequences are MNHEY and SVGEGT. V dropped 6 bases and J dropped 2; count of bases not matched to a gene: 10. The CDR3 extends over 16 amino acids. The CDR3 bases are TGTGCCAGCAGACCCAATCCGGGACAGGGTAACACTGAAGCTTTCTTT. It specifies CASRPNPGQGNTEAFF.

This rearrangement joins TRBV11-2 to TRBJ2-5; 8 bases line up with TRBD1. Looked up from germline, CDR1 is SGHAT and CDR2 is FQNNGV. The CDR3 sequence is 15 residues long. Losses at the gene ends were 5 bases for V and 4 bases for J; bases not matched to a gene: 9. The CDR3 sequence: CASSLQGARGETQYF. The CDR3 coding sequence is TGTGCCAGCAGCCTCCAGGGGGCTCGGGGAGAGACCCAGTACTTC.

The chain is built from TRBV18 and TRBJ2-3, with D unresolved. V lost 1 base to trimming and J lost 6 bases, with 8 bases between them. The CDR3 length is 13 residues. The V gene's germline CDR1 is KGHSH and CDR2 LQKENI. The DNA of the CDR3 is TGTGCCAGCTCACCACGAGGCGATGATACGCAGTATTTT. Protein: CASSPRGDDTQYF.

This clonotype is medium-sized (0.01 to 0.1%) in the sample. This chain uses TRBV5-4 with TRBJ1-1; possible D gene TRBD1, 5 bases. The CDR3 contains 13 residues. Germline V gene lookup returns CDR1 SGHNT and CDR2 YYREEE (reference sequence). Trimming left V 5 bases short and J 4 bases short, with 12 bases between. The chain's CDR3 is CASRVGGTTEAFF. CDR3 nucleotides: TGTGCCAGCAGGGTGGGAGGGACCACTGAAGCTTTCTTT. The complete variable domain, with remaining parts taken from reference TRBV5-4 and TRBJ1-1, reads ETGVTQSPTHLIKTRGQQVTLRCSSQSGHNTVSWYQQALGQGPQFIFQYYREEENGRGNFPPRFSGLQFPNYSSELNVNALELDDSALYLCASRVGGTTEAFFGQGTRLTVV.

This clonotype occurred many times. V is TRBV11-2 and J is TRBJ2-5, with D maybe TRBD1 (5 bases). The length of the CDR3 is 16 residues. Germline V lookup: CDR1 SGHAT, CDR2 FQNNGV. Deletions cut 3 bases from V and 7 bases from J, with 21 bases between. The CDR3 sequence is CASSLWGTDSAGTQYF. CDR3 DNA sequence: TGTGCCAGCAGCTTGTGGGGCACGGATAGTGCAGGGACCCAGTACTTC.

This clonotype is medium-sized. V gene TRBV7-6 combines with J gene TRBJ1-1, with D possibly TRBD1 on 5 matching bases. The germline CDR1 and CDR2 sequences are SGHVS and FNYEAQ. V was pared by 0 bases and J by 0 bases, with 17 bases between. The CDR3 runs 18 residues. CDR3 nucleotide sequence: TGTGCCAGCAGCTTAGCGGCCGGGGCCATGGGCATGAACACTGAAGCTTTCTTT. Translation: CASSLAAGAMGMNTEAFF.

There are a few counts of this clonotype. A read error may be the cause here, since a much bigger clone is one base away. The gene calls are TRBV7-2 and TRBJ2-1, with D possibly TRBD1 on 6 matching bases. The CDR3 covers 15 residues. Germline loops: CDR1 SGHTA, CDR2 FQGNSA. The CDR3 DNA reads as TGTGCCGGCAGCGCGGACAGTCATCAAAGGAATGAGCAGTTCTTC. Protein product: CAGSADSHQRNEQFF.

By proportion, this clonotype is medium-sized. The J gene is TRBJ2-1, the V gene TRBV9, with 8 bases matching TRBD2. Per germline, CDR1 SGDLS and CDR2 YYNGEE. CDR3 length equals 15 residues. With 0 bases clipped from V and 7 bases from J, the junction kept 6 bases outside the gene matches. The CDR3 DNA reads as TGTGCCAGCAGCGTAGCAGCGGGAGTGGGTAATGAGCAGTTCTTC. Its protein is CASSVAAGVGNEQFF.

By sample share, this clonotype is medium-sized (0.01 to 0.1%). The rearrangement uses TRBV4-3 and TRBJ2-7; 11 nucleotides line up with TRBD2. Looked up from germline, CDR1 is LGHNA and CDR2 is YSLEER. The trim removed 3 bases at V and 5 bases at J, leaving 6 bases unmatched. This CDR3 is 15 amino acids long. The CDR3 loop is CASSHTLAGGHEQYV. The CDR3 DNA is TGCGCCAGCAGCCACACTCTAGCGGGAGGCCACGAGCAGTACGTC.

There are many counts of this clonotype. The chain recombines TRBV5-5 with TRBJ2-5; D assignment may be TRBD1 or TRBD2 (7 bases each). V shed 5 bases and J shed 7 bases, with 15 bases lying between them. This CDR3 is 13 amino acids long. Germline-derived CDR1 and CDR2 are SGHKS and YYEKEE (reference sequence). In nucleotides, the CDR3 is TGTGCCAGCAGTCTTACAGGGGAGGGGACCCAGTACTTC. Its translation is CASSLTGEGTQYF.

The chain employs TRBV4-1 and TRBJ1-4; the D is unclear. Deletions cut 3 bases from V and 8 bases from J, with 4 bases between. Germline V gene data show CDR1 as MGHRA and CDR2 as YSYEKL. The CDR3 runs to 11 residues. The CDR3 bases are TGCGCCAGCAGCCAGCTCGAAAAACTGTTTTTT. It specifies CASSQLEKLFF.

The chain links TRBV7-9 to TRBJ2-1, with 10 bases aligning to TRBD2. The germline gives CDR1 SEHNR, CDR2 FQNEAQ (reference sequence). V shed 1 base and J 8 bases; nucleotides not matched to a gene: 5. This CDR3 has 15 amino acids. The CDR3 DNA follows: TGTGCCAGCAGCTTAGGGACTAGCGGCTTCCATGAGCAGTTCTTC. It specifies CASSLGTSGFHEQFF.

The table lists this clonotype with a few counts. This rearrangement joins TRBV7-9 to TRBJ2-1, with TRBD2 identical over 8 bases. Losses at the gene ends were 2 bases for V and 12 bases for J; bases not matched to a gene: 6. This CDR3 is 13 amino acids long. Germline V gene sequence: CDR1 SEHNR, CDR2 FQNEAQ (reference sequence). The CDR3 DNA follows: TGTGCCAGCAGCTTAACTAGCGGAGACGTGCAGTTCTTC. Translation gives CASSLTSGDVQFF.

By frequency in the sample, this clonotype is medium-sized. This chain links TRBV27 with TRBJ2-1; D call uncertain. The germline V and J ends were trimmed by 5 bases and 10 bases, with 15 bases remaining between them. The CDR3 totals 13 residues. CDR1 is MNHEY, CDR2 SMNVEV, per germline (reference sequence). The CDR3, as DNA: TGTGCCAGCAGTCCGATTCAGCGAGACGAGCAGTTCTTC. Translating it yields CASSPIQRDEQFF.

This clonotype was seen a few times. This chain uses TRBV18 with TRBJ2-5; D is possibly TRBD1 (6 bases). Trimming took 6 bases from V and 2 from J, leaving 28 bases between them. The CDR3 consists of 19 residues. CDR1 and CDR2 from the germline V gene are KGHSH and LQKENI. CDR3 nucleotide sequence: TGTGCCAGCTCTTACACAGGGAGAGGGTTCGGCCCCAATCAAGAGACCCAGTACTTC. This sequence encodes CASSYTGRGFGPNQETQYF.

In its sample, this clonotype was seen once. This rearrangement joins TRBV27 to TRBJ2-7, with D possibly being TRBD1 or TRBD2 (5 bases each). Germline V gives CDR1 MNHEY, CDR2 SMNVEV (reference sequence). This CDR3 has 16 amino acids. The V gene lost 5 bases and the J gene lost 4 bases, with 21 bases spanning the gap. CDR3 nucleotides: TGTGCCAGCAGTACTATCCGGGACGGATTAAGTTACGAGCAGTACTTC. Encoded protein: CASSTIRDGLSYEQYF.

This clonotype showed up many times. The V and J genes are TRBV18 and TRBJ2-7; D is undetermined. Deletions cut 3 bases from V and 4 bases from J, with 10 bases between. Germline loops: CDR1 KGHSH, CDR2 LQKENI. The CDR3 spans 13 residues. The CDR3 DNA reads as TGTGCCAGCTCACCTTCGGAAGGTTACGAGCAGTACTTC. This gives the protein CASSPSEGYEQYF.

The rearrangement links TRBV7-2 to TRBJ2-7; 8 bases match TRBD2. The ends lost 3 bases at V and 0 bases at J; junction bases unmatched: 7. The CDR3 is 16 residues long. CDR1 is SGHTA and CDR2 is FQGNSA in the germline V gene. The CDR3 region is CASSLVGGGTSYEQYF. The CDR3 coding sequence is TGTGCCAGCAGCTTGGTTGGCGGGGGGACCTCCTACGAGCAGTACTTC. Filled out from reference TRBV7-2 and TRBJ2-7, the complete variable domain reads GAGVSQSPSNKVTEKGKDVELRCDPISGHTALYWYRQSLGQGLEFLIYFQGNSAPDKSGLPSDRFSAERTGGSVSTLTIQRTQQEDSAVYLCASSLVGGGTSYEQYFGPGTRLTVT.

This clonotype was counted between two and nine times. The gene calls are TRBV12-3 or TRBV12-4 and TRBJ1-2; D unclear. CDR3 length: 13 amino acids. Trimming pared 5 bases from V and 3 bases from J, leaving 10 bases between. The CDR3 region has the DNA TGTGCCAGCAGTAGAGACGGCTACTATGGCTACACCTTC. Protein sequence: CASSRDGYYGYTF.

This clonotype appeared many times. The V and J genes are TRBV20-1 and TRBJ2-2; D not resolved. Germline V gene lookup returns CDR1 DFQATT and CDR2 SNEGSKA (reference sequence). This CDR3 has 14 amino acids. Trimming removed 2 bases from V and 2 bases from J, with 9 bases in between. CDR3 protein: CSARPPQNTGELFF. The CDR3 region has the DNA TGCAGTGCTAGACCACCACAAAACACCGGGGAGCTGTTTTTT.

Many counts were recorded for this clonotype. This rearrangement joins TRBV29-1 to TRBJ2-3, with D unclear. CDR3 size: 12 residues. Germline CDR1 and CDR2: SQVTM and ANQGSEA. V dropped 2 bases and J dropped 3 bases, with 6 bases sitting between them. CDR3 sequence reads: CSVETETDTQYF. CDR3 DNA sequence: TGCAGCGTTGAAACAGAGACAGATACGCAGTATTTT.

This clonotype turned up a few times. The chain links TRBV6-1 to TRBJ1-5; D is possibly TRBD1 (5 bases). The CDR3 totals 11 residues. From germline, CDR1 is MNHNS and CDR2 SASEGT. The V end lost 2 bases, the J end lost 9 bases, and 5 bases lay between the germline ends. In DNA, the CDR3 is TGTGCCAGCAGTGAAACAGGGCCCCAGCATTTT. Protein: CASSETGPQHF.

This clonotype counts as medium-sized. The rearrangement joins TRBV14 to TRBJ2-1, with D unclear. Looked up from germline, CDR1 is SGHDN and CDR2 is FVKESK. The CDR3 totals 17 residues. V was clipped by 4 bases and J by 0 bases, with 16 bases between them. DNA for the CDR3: TGTGCCAGCAGCCCAAGTGGGCGGATTAGCTCCTACAATGAGCAGTTCTTC. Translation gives CASSPSGRISSYNEQFF.

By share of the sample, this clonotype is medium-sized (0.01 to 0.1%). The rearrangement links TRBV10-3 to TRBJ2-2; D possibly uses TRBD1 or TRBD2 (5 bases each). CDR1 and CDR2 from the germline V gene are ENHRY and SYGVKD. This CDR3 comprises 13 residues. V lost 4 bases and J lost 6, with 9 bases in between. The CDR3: CAISVGGAGELFF. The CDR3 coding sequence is TGTGCCATCAGTGTTGGGGGTGCCGGGGAGCTGTTTTTT.

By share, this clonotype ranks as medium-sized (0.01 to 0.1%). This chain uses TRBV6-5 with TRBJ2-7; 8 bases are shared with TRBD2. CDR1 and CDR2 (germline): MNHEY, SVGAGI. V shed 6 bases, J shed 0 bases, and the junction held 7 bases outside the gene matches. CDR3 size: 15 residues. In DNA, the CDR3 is TGTGCCAGCAGCCGCGGGAGGCTCAACTCCTACGAGCAGTACTTC. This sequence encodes CASSRGRLNSYEQYF.

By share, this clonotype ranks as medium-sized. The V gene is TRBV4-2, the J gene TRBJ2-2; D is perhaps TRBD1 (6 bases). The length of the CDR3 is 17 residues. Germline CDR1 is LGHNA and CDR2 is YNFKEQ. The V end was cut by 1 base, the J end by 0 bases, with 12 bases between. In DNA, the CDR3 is TGTGCCAGCAGCCAAGCAGACTGGACAGCGAACACCGGGGAGCTGTTTTTT. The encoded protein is CASSQADWTANTGELFF.

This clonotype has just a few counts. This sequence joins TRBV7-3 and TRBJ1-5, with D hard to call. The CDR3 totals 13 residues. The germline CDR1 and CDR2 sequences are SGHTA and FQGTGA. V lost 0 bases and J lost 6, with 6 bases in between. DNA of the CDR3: TGTGCCAGCAGCTTAACCGACGGTCAGCCCCAGCATTTT. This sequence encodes CASSLTDGQPQHF.

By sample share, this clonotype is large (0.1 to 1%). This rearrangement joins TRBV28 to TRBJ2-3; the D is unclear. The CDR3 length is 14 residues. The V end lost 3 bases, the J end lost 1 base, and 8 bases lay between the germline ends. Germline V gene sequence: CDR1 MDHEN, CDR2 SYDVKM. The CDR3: CASSFVAGTDTQYF. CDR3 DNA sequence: TGTGCCAGCAGTTTTGTGGCGGGCACAGATACGCAGTATTTT.

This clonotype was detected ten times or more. This CDR3 reads CAWSANRGSQEKLFF. DNA of the CDR3: TGTGCCTGGAGTGCTAACAGGGGATCTCAGGAAAAACTGTTTTTT. The V and J genes are TRBV30 and TRBJ1-4; 7 nucleotides agree with TRBD1. With 1 base clipped from V and 8 bases from J, the junction kept 10 bases outside the gene matches. The CDR3 covers 15 residues. Germline lookup yields CDR1 GTSNPN and CDR2 SVGIG (reference sequence).

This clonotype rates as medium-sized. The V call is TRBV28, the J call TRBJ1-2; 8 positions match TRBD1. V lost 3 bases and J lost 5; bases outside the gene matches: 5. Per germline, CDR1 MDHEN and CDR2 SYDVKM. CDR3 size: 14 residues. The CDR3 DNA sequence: TGTGCCAGCAGTTTCGGACAGGGAGGGTATGGCTACACCTTC. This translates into CASSFGQGGYGYTF.